The source of this T cell receptor beta chain is a study of cytomegalovirus exposure and HLA in healthy donors. Overall study findings and caveats: CMV serostatus was the only immune exposure information that was available.

The PCR ran on 60 Vbeta and 13 Jbeta primers. Assay: immunoSEQ multiplex PCR; the TCRdb copy retains only in-frame clones and omits some. Its listing shows around 200,000 clones. Remarks on this clone: Its cognate antigen is unknown.

Likely unrecorded immune exposures existed in these nominally healthy donors. CDR3 length: 15 residues. CDR1 SGHRS and CDR2 YFSETQ come from the germline V gene. V lost 0 bases and J lost 1, with 9 bases in between. The chain joins TRBV5-1 to TRBJ2-3; D might be TRBD2 (5 bases). Specimen: PBMCs. The TCR originated in a woman aged 18-30 years in good health and CMV-seropositive. The DNA of the CDR3 is TGCGCCAGCAGCTTGGGTTTCGGGGGCACAGATACGCAGTATTTT. Amino acid sequence: CASSLGFGGTDTQYF.